The next 14 T cell receptor beta chains were all read from a single sample in a study of blood T cell repertoires in COVID-19. Method: immunoSEQ multiplex PCR; TCRdb's copy keeps in-frame clones and lacks some. Of about 260,000 clones in the sample, about 88% were seen once. The sample was peripheral blood. The receptors were sampled from a man in his 60s who had recovered from COVID-19.

The V call is TRBV10-3, the J call TRBJ2-7; possibly TRBD1 for D (6 bases). CDR1 and CDR2 from the germline V gene are ENHRY and SYGVKD. V dropped 0 bases and J dropped 7 bases, with 13 bases sitting between them. The CDR3 contains 14 residues. The CDR3 DNA reads TGTGCCATCAGTGAGTCGATGGGGGCGGAGGAGCAGTACTTC. This codes for CAISESMGAEEQYF.

This chain joins TRBV7-2 and TRBJ2-5, with D possibly TRBD2 on 6 matching bases. The CDR3 runs 16 residues. With 5 bases removed from V and 2 bases from J, the gap between germline ends came to 18 bases. CDR1 is SGHTA, CDR2 FQGNSA, per germline. The CDR3 region is CASSHRDSSSQETQYF. The CDR3 DNA reads as TGTGCCAGCAGCCATCGGGACTCCTCCTCTCAAGAGACCCAGTACTTC.

The sample holds one count of this clone. CDR3 in amino acids: CASSFRGTSGGADEQFF. In DNA, the CDR3 is TGTGCCAGCAGCTTTCGAGGGACTAGCGGGGGGGCCGATGAGCAGTTCTTC. V gene TRBV9 combines with J gene TRBJ2-1; 16 bases fit TRBD2. CDR3 length equals 17 residues. V shed 4 bases, J shed 8 bases, and the junction held 9 bases outside the gene matches. CDR1 is SGDLS and CDR2 is YYNGEE in the germline V gene.

This clone appeared a few times. The sample contains more than one DNA sequence encoding this CDR3. The chain joins TRBV27 to TRBJ1-6; tentatively, D is TRBD1 (6 bases). This CDR3 region has 14 residues. Trimming pared 4 bases from V and 6 bases from J, leaving 10 bases between. Germline CDR1 MNHEY, CDR2 SMNVEV (reference sequence). CDR3 nucleotides: TGTGCCAGCAGTTGGGGGCAGGGTAATTCACCCCTCCACTTT. Its translation: CASSWGQGNSPLHF.

The chain couples TRBV25-1 to TRBJ2-2; 11 bases are a match to TRBD1. V dropped 6 bases and J dropped 7; count of bases not matched to a gene: 7. CDR3 size: 15 residues. Germline assignment: CDR1 MGHDK and CDR2 SYGVNS. This CDR3 reads CASRRTGGLSGELFF. CDR3 coding DNA: TGTGCCAGCAGACGGACAGGGGGCTTGAGCGGGGAGCTGTTTTTT. Complete variable domain (other parts from reference TRBV25-1 and TRBJ2-2): EADIYQTPRYLVIGTGKKITLECSQTMGHDKMYWYQQDPGMELHLIHYSYGVNSTEKGDLSSESTVSRIRTEHFPLTLESARPSHTSQYLCASRRTGGLSGELFFGEGSRLTVL.

The chain joins TRBV10-3 to TRBJ1-1, with D perhaps matching TRBD1 (6 bases). Trimming took 7 bases from V and 3 from J, leaving 15 bases between them. Germline V gene sequence: CDR1 ENHRY, CDR2 SYGVKD. The CDR3 is 14 residues long. The CDR3 coding sequence is TGTGCCATCACCCGACAGGCTTGGGACACTGAAGCTTTCTTT. This codes for CAITRQAWDTEAFF.

The table lists this clone with a count of one. The chain carries TRBV27 and TRBJ2-6; D remains unclear. The CDR3 is 14 residues long. CDR1 and CDR2 (germline): MNHEY, SMNVEV (reference sequence). V shed 4 bases and J shed 4 bases, with 8 bases lying between them. The CDR3 sequence is CASSSVRGANVLTF. CDR3 DNA: TGTGCCAGCAGTTCGGTGAGGGGGGCCAACGTCCTGACTTTC.

V usage is TRBV3-1 (or the pseudogene TRBV3-2) and J usage is TRBJ1-5; no definite D call. V dropped 4 bases and J dropped 3 bases, with 7 bases sitting between them. Germline V gene data show CDR1 as LGHDT and CDR2 as YNNKEL (reference sequence). This CDR3 spans 13 amino acids. CDR3 protein: CASSRQYNQPQHF. Here the CDR3 DNA reads TGTGCCAGCAGCCGGCAGTACAATCAGCCCCAGCATTTT.

The CDR3 protein is CASSRPTANYGYTF. As DNA, the CDR3 is TGTGCCAGCAGCCGGCCGACAGCTAACTATGGCTACACCTTC. This chain uses TRBV6-2 or TRBV6-3 with TRBJ1-2; tentatively, D is TRBD1 (5 bases). This CDR3 is 14 amino acids long. Trimming pared 6 bases from V and 0 bases from J, leaving 11 bases between. CDR1 and CDR2 from the germline V gene are MNHEY and SVGEGT.

The V and J genes are TRBV30 and TRBJ1-4; D perhaps matches TRBD1 (6 bases). CDR1 GTSNPN and CDR2 SVGIG come from the germline V gene (reference sequence). Trimming shortened V by 4 bases and J by 8 bases, and 17 bases separated the two germline ends. CDR3 length equals 14 residues. CDR3 sequence reads: CAWNLGRGGEKLFF. The CDR3, as DNA: TGTGCCTGGAATCTGGGGAGGGGGGGAGAAAAACTGTTTTTT.

This chain joins TRBV19 and TRBJ1-1; no clear D gene. This CDR3 region has 15 residues. V lost 5 bases to trimming and J lost 1 base, with 14 bases between them. Germline assignment: CDR1 LNHDA and CDR2 SQIVND (reference sequence). CDR3 loop: CASSPGTGKNTEAFF. CDR3 in DNA: TGTGCCAGTAGTCCCGGAACGGGTAAGAACACTGAAGCTTTCTTT.

The chain employs TRBV29-1 and TRBJ2-2; 7 bases are a match to TRBD1. The CDR3 consists of 13 residues. CDR1 is SQVTM and CDR2 is ANQGSEA in the germline V gene. J gave up 1 base and V 5 bases, and 1 base lay outside the gene matches. CDR3 nucleotides: TGCAGCGTTTACAGGGGGAACACCGGGGAGCTGTTTTTT. It is translated as CSVYRGNTGELFF.

This rearrangement joins TRBV5-6 to TRBJ1-2, with a weak D call TRBD1 (6 bases). Trimming pared 6 bases from V and 6 bases from J, leaving 15 bases between. The germline V gene has CDR1 SGHDT and CDR2 YYEEEE. CDR3 length: 13 amino acids. The CDR3 nucleotides read TGTGCCAGCACCGTTAACAGGGTTGATGGCTACACCTTC. Its protein is CASTVNRVDGYTF.

This chain connects TRBV5-4 to TRBJ2-7, with a possible D match to TRBD1 (6 bases). Germline loops: CDR1 SGHNT, CDR2 YYREEE (reference sequence). This CDR3 is built from 14 residues. V lost 4 bases to trimming and J lost 2 bases, with 13 bases between them. The CDR3 bases are TGTGCCAGCAGCCCAAGCAGGGGAGCCTACGAGCAGTACTTC. This gives the protein CASSPSRGAYEQYF.